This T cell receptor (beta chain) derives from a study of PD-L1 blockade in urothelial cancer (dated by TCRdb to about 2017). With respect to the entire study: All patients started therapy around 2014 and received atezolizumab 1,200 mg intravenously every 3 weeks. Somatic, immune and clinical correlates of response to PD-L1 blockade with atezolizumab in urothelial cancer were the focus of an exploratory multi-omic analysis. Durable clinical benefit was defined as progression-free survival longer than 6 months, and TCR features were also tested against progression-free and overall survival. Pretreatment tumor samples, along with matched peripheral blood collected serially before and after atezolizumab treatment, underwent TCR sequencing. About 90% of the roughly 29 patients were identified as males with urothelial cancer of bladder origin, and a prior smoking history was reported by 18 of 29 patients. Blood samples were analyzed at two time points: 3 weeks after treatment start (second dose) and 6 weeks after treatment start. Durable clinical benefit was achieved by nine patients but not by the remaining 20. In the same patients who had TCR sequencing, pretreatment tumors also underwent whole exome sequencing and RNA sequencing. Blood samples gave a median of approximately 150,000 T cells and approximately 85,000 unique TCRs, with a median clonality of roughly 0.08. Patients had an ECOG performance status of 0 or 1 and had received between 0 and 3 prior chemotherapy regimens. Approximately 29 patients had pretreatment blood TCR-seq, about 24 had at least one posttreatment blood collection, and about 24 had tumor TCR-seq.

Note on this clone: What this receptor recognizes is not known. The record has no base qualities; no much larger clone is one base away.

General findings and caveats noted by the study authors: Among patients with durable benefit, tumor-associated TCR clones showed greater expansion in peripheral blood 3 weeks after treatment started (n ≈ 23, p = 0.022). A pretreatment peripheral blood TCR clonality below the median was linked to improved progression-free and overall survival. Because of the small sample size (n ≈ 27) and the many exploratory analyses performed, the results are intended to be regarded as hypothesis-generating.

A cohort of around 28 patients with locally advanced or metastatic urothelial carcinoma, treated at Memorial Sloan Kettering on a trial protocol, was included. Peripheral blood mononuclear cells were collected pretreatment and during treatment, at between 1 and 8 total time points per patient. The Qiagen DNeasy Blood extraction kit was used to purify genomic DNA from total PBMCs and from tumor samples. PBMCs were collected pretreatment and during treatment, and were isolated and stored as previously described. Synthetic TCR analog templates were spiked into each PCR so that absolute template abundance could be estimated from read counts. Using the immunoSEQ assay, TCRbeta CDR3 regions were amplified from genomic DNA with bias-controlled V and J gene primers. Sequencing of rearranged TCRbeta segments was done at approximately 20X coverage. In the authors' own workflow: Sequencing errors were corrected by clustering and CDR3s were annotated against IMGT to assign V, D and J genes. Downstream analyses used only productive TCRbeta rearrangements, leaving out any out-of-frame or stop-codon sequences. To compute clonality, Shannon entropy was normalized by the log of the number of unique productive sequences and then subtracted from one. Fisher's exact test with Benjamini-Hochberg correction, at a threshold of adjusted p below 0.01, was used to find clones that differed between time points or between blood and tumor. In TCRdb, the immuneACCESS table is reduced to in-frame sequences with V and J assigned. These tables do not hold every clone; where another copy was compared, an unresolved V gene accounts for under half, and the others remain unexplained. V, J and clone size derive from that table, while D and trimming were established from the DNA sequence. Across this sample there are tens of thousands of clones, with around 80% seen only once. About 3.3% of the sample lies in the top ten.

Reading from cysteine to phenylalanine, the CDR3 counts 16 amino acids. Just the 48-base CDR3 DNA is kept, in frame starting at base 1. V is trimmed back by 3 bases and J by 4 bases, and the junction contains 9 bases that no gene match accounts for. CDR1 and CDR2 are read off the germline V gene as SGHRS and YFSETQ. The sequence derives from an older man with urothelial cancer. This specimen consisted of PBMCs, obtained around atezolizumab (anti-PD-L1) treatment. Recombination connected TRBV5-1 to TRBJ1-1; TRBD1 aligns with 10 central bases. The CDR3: CASSSRDRGFATEAFF. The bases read TGCGCCAGCAGCTCACGGGACAGGGGTTTCGCCACTGAAGCTTTCTTT.